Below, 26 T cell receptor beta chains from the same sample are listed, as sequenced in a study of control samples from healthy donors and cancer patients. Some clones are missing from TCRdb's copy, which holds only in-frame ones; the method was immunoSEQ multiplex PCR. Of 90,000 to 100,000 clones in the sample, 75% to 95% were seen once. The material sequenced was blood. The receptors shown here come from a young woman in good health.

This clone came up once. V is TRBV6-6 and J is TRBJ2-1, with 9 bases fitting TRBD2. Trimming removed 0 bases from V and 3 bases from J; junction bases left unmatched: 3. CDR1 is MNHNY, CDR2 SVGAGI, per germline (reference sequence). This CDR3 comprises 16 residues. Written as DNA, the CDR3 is TGTGCCAGCAGTTACTCAGCGGGGGGCCACTACAATGAGCAGTTCTTC. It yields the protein CASSYSAGGHYNEQFF.

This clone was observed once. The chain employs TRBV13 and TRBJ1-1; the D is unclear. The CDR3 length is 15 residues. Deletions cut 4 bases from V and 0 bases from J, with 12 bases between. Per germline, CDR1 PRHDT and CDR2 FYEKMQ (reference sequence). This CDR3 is CASSSPGVLNTEAFF. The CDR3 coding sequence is TGTGCCAGCAGCTCACCTGGGGTGCTGAACACTGAAGCTTTCTTT.

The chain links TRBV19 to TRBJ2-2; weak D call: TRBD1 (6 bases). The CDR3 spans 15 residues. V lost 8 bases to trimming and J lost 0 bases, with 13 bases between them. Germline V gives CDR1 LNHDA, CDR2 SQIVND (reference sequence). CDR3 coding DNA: TGTGCCAGTCTTGTCGGGACATCGAACACCGGGGAGCTGTTTTTT. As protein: CASLVGTSNTGELFF. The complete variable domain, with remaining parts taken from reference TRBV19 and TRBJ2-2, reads DGGITQSPKYLFRKEGQNVTLSCEQNLNHDAMYWYRQDPGQGLRLIYYSQIVNDFQKGDIAEGYSVSREKKESFPLTVTSAQKNPTAFYLCASLVGTSNTGELFFGEGSRLTVL.

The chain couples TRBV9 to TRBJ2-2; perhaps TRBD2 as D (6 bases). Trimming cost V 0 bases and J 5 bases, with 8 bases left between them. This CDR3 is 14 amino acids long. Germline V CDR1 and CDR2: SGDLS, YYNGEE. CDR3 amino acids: CASSVVAGTGELFF. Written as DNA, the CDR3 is TGTGCCAGCAGCGTAGTCGCGGGGACCGGGGAGCTGTTTTTT.

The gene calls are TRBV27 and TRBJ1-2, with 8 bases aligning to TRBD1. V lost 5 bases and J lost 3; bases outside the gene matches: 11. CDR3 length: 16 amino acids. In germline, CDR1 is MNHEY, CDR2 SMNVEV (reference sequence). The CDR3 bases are TGTGCCAGCAGTCCCACGACAGGGGCCTGGTACTATGGCTACACCTTC. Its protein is CASSPTTGAWYYGYTF.

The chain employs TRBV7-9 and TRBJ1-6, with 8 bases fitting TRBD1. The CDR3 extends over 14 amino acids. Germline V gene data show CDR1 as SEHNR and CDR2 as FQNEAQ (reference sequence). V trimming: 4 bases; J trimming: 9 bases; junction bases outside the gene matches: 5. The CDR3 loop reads CASSSRTGLSPLHF. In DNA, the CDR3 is TGTGCCAGCAGCTCCCGGACAGGGCTTTCACCCCTCCACTTT.

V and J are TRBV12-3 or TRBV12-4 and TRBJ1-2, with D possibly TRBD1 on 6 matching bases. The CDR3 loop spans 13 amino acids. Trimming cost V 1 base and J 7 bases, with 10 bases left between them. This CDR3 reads CASSLGQAVGYTF. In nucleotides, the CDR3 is TGTGCCAGCAGTTTAGGACAGGCGGTTGGCTACACCTTC.

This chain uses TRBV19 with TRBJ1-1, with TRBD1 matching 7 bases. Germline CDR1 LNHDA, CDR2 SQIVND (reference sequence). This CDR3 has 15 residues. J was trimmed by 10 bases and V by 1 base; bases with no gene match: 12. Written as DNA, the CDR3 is TGTGCCAGTAGTATAGTTCGGGACAGAGGTGGTCGAGCTTTCTTT. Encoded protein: CASSIVRDRGGRAFF.

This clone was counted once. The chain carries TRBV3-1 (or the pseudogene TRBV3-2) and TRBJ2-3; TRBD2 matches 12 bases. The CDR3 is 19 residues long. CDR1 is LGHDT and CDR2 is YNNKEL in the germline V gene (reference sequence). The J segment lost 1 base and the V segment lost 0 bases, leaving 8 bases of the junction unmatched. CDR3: CASSQEGLAGGLGTDTQYF. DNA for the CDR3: TGTGCCAGCAGCCAAGAGGGGCTAGCGGGGGGGCTTGGCACAGATACGCAGTATTTT.

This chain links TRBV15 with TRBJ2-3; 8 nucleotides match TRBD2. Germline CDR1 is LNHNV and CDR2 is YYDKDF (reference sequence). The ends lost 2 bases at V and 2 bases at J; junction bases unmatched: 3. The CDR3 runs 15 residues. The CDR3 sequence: CATSRQRGITDTQYF. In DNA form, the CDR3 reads TGTGCCACCAGCAGACAGCGGGGGATCACAGATACGCAGTATTTT. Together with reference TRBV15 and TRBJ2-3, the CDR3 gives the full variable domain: DAMVIQNPRYQVTQFGKPVTLSCSQTLNHNVMYWYQQKSSQAPKLLFHYYDKDFNNEADTPDNFQSRRPNTSFCFLDIRSPGLGDTAMYLCATSRQRGITDTQYFGPGTRLTVL.

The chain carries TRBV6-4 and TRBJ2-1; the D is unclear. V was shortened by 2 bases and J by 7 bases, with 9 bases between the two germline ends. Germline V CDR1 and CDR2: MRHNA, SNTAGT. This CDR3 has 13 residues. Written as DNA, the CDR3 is TGTGCCAGCAGTGACATGAGTGAAAATGAGCAGTTCTTC. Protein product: CASSDMSENEQFF.

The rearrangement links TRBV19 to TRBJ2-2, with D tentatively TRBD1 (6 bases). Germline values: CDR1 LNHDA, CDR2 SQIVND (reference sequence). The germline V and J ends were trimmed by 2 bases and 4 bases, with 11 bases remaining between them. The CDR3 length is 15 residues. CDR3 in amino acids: CASSIQGRSTGELFF. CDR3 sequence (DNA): TGTGCCAGTAGTATACAGGGGCGAAGCACCGGGGAGCTGTTTTTT.

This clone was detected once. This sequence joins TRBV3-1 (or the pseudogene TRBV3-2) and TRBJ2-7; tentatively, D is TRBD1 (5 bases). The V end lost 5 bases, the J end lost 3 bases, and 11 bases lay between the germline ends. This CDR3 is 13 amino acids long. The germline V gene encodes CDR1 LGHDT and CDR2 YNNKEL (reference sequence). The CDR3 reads CASSENTGYEQYF. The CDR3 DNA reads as TGTGCCAGCAGCGAGAATACAGGCTACGAGCAGTACTTC.

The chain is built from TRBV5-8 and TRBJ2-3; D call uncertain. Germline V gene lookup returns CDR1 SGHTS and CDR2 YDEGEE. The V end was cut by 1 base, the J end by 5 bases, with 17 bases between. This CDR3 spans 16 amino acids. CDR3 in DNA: TGTGCCAGCAGCTTGCAGAGCGTTGTCTTCAGAGATACGCAGTATTTT. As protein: CASSLQSVVFRDTQYF.

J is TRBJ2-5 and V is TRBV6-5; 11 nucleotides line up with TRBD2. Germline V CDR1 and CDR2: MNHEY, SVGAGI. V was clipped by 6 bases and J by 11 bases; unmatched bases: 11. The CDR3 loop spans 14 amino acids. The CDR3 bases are TGTGCCAGCAGGGAGACTAGCGGGGAGGGGAGGCAGTACTTC. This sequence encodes CASRETSGEGRQYF.

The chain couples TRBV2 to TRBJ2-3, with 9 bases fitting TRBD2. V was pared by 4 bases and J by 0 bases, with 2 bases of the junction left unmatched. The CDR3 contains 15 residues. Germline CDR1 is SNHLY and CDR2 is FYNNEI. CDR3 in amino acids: CASSGLAGSTDTQYF. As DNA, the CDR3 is TGTGCCAGCAGTGGCCTAGCGGGAAGCACAGATACGCAGTATTTT.

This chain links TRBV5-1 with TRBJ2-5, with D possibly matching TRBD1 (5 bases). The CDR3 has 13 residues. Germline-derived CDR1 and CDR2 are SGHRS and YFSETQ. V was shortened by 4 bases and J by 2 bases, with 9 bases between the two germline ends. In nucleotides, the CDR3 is TGCGCCAGCAGCCAGGGTGGACAAGAGACCCAGTACTTC. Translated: CASSQGGQETQYF.

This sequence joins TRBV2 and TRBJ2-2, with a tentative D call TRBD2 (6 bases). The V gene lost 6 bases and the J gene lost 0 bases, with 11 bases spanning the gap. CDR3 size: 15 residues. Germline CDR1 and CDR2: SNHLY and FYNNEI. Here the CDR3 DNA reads TGTGCCAGCAGAGAGGACTACGCGAACACCGGGGAGCTGTTTTTT. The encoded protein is CASREDYANTGELFF.

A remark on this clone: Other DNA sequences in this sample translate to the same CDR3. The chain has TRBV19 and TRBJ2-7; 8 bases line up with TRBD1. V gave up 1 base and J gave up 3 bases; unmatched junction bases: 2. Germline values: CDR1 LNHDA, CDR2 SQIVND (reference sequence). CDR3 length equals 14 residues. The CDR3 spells CASSIAGGGYEQYF. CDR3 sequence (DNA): TGTGCCAGTAGTATAGCAGGGGGCGGCTACGAGCAGTACTTC.

CDR3 sequence reads: CASSPRVGEDTEAFF. CDR3 nucleotide sequence: TGTGCCAGCAGCCCCCGGGTTGGGGAGGACACTGAAGCTTTCTTT. This chain connects TRBV16 to TRBJ1-1; D not resolved. V lost 4 bases and J 3 bases, leaving 15 bases between the germline ends. Germline V lookup: CDR1 KGHSY, CDR2 FQNENV. The CDR3 is made up of 15 amino acids. The whole variable domain, remainder taken from reference TRBV16 and TRBJ1-1, is GEEVAQTPKHLVRGEGQKAKLYCAPIKGHSYVFWYQQVLKNEFKFLISFQNENVFDETGMPKERFSAKCLPNSPCSLEIQATKLEDSAVYFCASSPRVGEDTEAFFGQGTRLTVV.

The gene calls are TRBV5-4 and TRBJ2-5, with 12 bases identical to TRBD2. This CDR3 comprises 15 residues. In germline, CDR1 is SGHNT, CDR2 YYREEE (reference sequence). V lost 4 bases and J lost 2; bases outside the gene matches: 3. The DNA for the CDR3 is TGTGCCAGCAGCGCAGGACTAGCGGGGCAAGAGACCCAGTACTTC. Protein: CASSAGLAGQETQYF.

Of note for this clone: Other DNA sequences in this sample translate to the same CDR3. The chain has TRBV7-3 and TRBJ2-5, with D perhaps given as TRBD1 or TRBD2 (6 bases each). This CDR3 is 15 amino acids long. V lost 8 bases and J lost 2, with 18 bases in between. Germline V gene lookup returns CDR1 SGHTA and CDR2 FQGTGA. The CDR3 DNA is TGTGCCAGCTCTCGTTCTTCGGGGGCACAAGAGACCCAGTACTTC. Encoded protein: CASSRSSGAQETQYF.

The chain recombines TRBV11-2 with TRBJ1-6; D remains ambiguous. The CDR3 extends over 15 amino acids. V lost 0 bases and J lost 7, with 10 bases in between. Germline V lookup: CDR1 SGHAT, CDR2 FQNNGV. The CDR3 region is CASSLEGLGNSPLHF. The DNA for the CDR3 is TGTGCCAGCAGCTTAGAAGGGTTGGGGAATTCACCCCTCCACTTT.

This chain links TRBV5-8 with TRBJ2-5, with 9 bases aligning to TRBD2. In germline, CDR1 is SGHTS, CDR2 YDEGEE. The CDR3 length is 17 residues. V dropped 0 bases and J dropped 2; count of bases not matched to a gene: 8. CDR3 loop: CASSLGLAGSNQETQYF. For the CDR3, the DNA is TGTGCCAGCAGCTTGGGCCTAGCGGGGTCTAATCAAGAGACCCAGTACTTC.

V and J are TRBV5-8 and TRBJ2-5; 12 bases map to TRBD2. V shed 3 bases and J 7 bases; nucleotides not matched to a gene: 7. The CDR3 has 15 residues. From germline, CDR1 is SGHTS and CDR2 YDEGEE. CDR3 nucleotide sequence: TGTGCCAGCAGCTGGACTAGCGGGGCATATGGGACCCAGTACTTC. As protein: CASSWTSGAYGTQYF.

CDR3 amino acids: CASSASASTDTQYF. CDR3 nucleotides: TGTGCCAGCAGCGCCTCGGCTAGCACAGATACGCAGTATTTT. The V call is TRBV7-3, the J call TRBJ2-3; D remains ambiguous. This CDR3 comprises 14 residues. Germline loops: CDR1 SGHTA, CDR2 FQGTGA. With 5 bases removed from V and 0 bases from J, the gap between germline ends came to 9 bases. Full variable domain (missing parts from reference TRBV7-3 and TRBJ2-3): GAGVSQTPSNKVTEKGKYVELRCDPISGHTALYWYRQSLGQGPEFLIYFQGTGAADDSGLPNDRFFAVRPEGSVSTLKIQRTERGDSAVYLCASSASASTDTQYFGPGTRLTVL.